These T cell receptor beta chains were read from a single sample in a study of T cell responses to AZD1222 COVID-19 vaccine. The method was immunoSEQ multiplex PCR; TCRdb's version includes in-frame clones alone and lacks a portion of them. The table lists around 150,000 clones, less than 95% of them singletons. This material consisted of peripheral blood, taken 28 days after the second AZD1222 dose. The receptors derive from an adult who received the AZD1222 COVID-19 vaccine. Both conserved end residues are part of each CDR3. D genes are given only for firm matches. A row's size may be missing; if present it is once, few, many or a size class.

clone_size: NA
v_call: TRBV28
j_call: TRBJ1-4
d_call: TRBD1
cdr3_aa: CASSLGTGLANEKLFF
cdr3_nt: TGTGCCAGCAGTTTGGGGACAGGGTTGGCTAATGAAAAACTGTTTTTT

clone_size: once
v_call: TRBV6-2/TRBV6-3
j_call: TRBJ1-5
d_call: TRBD1
cdr3_aa: CASSPTGAPYQPQHF
cdr3_nt: TGTGCCAGCAGCCCGACAGGGGCCCCTTATCAGCCCCAGCATTTT

clone_size: few
v_call: TRBV5-6
j_call: TRBJ1-2
d_call: NA
cdr3_aa: CASSIGVTGYGYTF
cdr3_nt: TGTGCCAGCAGCATAGGAGTAACGGGCTATGGCTACACCTTC

clone_size: once
v_call: TRBV19
j_call: TRBJ1-6
d_call: NA
cdr3_aa: CASSMGAWNYNSPLHF
cdr3_nt: TGTGCCAGTAGTATGGGGGCGTGGAACTATAATTCACCCCTCCACTTT

clone_size: NA
v_call: TRBV18
j_call: TRBJ2-1
d_call: TRBD2
cdr3_aa: CASSPTTSGGAFGNEQFF
cdr3_nt: TGTGCCAGCTCACCAACCACTAGCGGGGGGGCTTTTGGCAATGAGCAGTTCTTC

clone_size: NA
v_call: TRBV30
j_call: TRBJ1-2
d_call: NA
cdr3_aa: CAWSVPSLAYGYTF
cdr3_nt: TGTGCCTGGAGTGTACCCAGCCTGGCGTATGGCTACACCTTC

clone_size: NA
v_call: TRBV6-5
j_call: TRBJ2-3
d_call: NA
cdr3_aa: CATHPQGSTDTQYF
cdr3_nt: TGTGCCACGCATCCTCAGGGAAGCACAGATACGCAGTATTTT

clone_size: NA
v_call: TRBV3-1/TRBV3-2
j_call: TRBJ1-3
d_call: NA
cdr3_aa: CASISHGNTIYF
cdr3_nt: TGTGCCAGCATATCTCATGGAAACACCATATATTTT

clone_size: NA
v_call: TRBV3-1/TRBV3-2
j_call: TRBJ2-5
d_call: TRBD2
cdr3_aa: CASVGWGLAGGNQETQYF
cdr3_nt: TGTGCCAGCGTAGGATGGGGACTAGCGGGAGGGAACCAAGAGACCCAGTACTTC

clone_size: NA
v_call: TRBV29-1
j_call: TRBJ2-7
d_call: NA
cdr3_aa: CSVDTPGARGSYEQYF
cdr3_nt: TGCAGCGTTGATACCCCAGGGGCCCGGGGCTCGTACGAGCAGTACTTC

clone_size: NA
v_call: TRBV11-3
j_call: TRBJ1-2
d_call: TRBD1
cdr3_aa: CASSLTGKEANGYTF
cdr3_nt: TGTGCCAGCAGCTTGACAGGGAAAGAAGCTAATGGCTACACCTTC